What follows is one TCR beta chain and its context. Its antigen is still unknown. Per the germline V gene, CDR1 is SNHLY and CDR2 is FYNNEI. V shed 6 bases and J 4 bases; nucleotides not matched to a gene: 7. This CDR3 comprises 16 residues. The sample is drawn from a study of CD8 T cells in ankylosing spondylitis. Study-level results: Characteristic of ankylosing spondylitis blood, it appeared, was a TCR beta motif comprising several highly homologous variants.

Using its own MiXCR run on the 5' RACE reads, TCRdb lists one record per CDR3 protein. The table lists around 440,000 distinct CDR3 sequences, about 15% of them singletons. The sequence was obtained from a male donor with ankylosing spondylitis. The chain carries TRBV2 and TRBJ2-7; 15 bases match TRBD2. What was sequenced was blood, either unsorted or a sorted T cell fraction (not recorded which). The CDR3 coding sequence is TGTGCCAGCAGCTACCACGGGACTAGCGGGAGGTACGAGCAGTACTTC. It encodes CASSYHGTSGRYEQYF.